These 10 T cell receptor beta chains share one sample of origin, sequenced in a study of cytomegalovirus exposure and HLA in healthy donors. Researchers ran the PCR with 60 Vbeta and 13 Jbeta primers. Profiled with immunoSEQ multiplex PCR; TCRdb holds only in-frame clones, not every one. The sample contains 150,000 or so clones, 84% of which appear only once. Sequencing was carried out using PBMCs. Receptor source: a man in his fifties in good health and CMV-seropositive.

V and J are TRBV6-6 and TRBJ1-3; unclear D gene. Between the trimmed V and J ends, which lost 0 bases and 0 bases, there was a span of 6 bases. The CDR3 spans 15 residues. Germline loops: CDR1 MNHNY, CDR2 SVGAGI (reference sequence). This CDR3 reads CASSYSEGSGNTIYF. Written as DNA, the CDR3 is TGTGCCAGCAGTTACTCGGAGGGCTCTGGAAACACCATATATTTT.

This CDR3 reads CSVVDSQATGYTF. The DNA of the CDR3 is TGCAGCGTTGTGGACAGCCAAGCAACGGGCTACACCTTC. The chain carries TRBV29-1 and TRBJ1-2; D is possibly TRBD1 (6 bases). This CDR3 region has 13 residues. V was trimmed by 4 bases and J by 8 bases, leaving 17 bases between them. Looked up from germline, CDR1 is SQVTM and CDR2 is ANQGSEA.

The V and J genes are TRBV5-4 and TRBJ2-1, with D tentatively TRBD1 (5 bases). Germline V CDR1 and CDR2: SGHNT, YYREEE (reference sequence). V lost 0 bases and J lost 6, with 16 bases in between. The CDR3 contains 16 residues. The CDR3 DNA sequence: TGTGCCAGCAGCTTGGTGGCGACAGTCCCTTCCAATGAGCAGTTCTTC. It codes for CASSLVATVPSNEQFF.

To note about this clone: In this CDR3 the conserved last residue, phenylalanine or tryptophan, is missing, so a read error is likely. This rearrangement joins TRBV4-2 to TRBJ2-3, with 10 bases matching TRBD2. The CDR3 contains 18 residues. The V gene end was trimmed by 0 bases and the J gene end by 2 bases; junction bases not matched to a gene: 8. Germline V gene sequence: CDR1 LGHNA, CDR2 YNFKEQ. The CDR3, as DNA: TGTGCCAGCAGCCAAGATCGTCCTAGCGGGGGCTTCACAGATACGCAGTATCTT. This encodes CASSQDRPSGGFTDTQYL.

The chain employs TRBV12-5 and TRBJ1-1; weak D call: TRBD1 (5 bases). V dropped 2 bases and J dropped 5 bases, with 9 bases sitting between them. The CDR3 length is 13 residues. Germline CDR1 and CDR2: LGHNT and FRNRAP. CDR3 coding DNA: TGTGCTAGTGGTTTGCAGGGTTGGACTGAAGCTTTCTTT. Translating it yields CASGLQGWTEAFF.

Concerning this clone itself: The identical CDR3 is also encoded by other nucleotide sequences in the sample. CDR3 sequence: CASSLDRDIYEQYF. CDR3 nucleotide sequence: TGCGCCAGCAGCCTGGACAGGGACATATACGAGCAGTACTTC. The rearrangement uses TRBV5-1 and TRBJ2-7, with 8 bases that match TRBD1. Germline loops: CDR1 SGHRS, CDR2 YFSETQ. The CDR3 length is 14 residues. V shed 4 bases and J 4 bases; nucleotides not matched to a gene: 7.

The V gene is TRBV15, the J gene TRBJ2-2; 10 bases fit TRBD2. The CDR3 extends over 16 amino acids. Losses at the gene ends were 5 bases for V and 5 bases for J; bases not matched to a gene: 8. The germline V gene encodes CDR1 LNHNV and CDR2 YYDKDF (reference sequence). The CDR3 coding sequence is TGTGCCACCAGCGCCATAGCGGGGGGTGAAACCGGGGAGCTGTTTTTT. This codes for CATSAIAGGETGELFF.

The chain combines TRBV7-8 with TRBJ2-5; D is perhaps TRBD2 (6 bases). The V and J ends lost 2 bases and 1 base respectively, with 20 bases between them. Germline V gives CDR1 SGHVS, CDR2 FQNEAQ. The CDR3 sequence is 18 residues long. CDR3 nucleotide sequence: TGTGCCAGCAGCTTAAATCCAATCGGGAGCACTTTCCAAGAGACCCAGTACTTC. It codes for CASSLNPIGSTFQETQYF.

V gene TRBV5-1 combines with J gene TRBJ2-2; TRBD1 might be the D (6 bases). V was cut by 5 bases and J by 1 base, with 9 bases left in between. This CDR3 has 14 amino acids. Germline CDR1 reads SGHRS; CDR2 reads YFSETQ. CDR3 bases: TGCGCCAGCAGACCGGACAGGAACACCGGGGAGCTGTTTTTT. Its translation is CASRPDRNTGELFF.

V usage is TRBV5-6 and J usage is TRBJ1-4; D gene unclear. V gave up 0 bases and J gave up 6 bases, with 12 bases separating them. The CDR3 has 15 residues. Germline loops: CDR1 SGHDT, CDR2 YYEEEE. This chain's CDR3 is CASSLVSLTDEKLFF. For the CDR3, the DNA is TGTGCCAGCAGCTTGGTTAGTCTAACGGATGAAAAACTGTTTTTT.